A selection of T cell receptor beta chains follows, all from one sample in a study of T-cell reconstitution after alpha-beta-depleted transplantation in children. One entry per CDR3 protein results from TCRdb running MiXCR on the PCR reads. Seen here are about 420,000 distinct CDR3 sequences, 16% observed once, and the top ten hold roughly 29%. The sequences come from PBMCs, mostly from graft donor cells, collected 360 days after TCRalphabeta/CD19-depleted stem cell transplant. The receptor set was obtained from a boy under three years old who had a stem cell transplant for Wiskott-Aldrich syndrome, so the T cells may come from the graft donor. CDR3s include the opening cysteine and the closing phenylalanine or tryptophan. D genes are given only for firm matches. A clone size is listed for some rows: how often the clone was seen (once, few, many), or a class if it is expanded.

>NA|TRBJ1-5|NA|TRBV6-2/TRBV6-3
CASTGTSSNQPQHF
TGTGCCAGCACCGGGACAAGTAGCAATCAGCCCCAGCATTTT
>NA|TRBJ1-1|NA|TRBV20-1
CSAREGGIEAFF
TGCAGTGCTAGAGAAGGGGGGATTGAAGCTTTCTTT
>NA|TRBJ2-1|NA|TRBV11-3
CASSQKRDEQFF
TGTGCCAGCAGCCAGAAGCGGGATGAGCAGTTCTTC
>NA|TRBJ1-1|NA|TRBV6-2/TRBV6-3
CASSYPPGQENEAFF
TGTGCCAGCAGTTACCCTCCGGGGCAGGAGAATGAAGCTTTCTTT
>NA|TRBJ1-4|NA|TRBV28
CASSSTGRTNEKLFF
TGTGCCAGCAGTTCCACAGGCAGAACTAATGAAAAACTGTTTTTT
>few|TRBJ2-7|NA|TRBV11-2
CASSLRTADTQYF
TGTGCCAGCAGCTTAAGGACAGCGGATACTCAGTACTTC
>many|TRBJ1-1|NA|TRBV12-3/TRBV12-4
CASDRGGRVAFF
TGTGCCAGCGATAGGGGGGGGCGCGTAGCTTTCTTT
>NA|TRBJ2-7|TRBD2|TRBV6-5
CASSYIFPTSGIGEQYF
TGTGCCAGCAGTTATATCTTCCCAACTAGCGGGATTGGCGAGCAGTACTTC
>NA|TRBJ2-3|TRBD2|TRBV10-3
CATDRLAGGDTQYF
TGTGCCACCGACCGACTAGCGGGAGGAGATACGCAGTATTTT
>NA|TRBJ2-3|TRBD2|TRBV7-2
CASSLVPKLAGGYATQYF
TGTGCCAGCAGCTTAGTCCCTAAACTAGCGGGAGGGTATGCTACGCAGTATTTT
>few|TRBJ2-5|NA|TRBV25-1
CASSEPGFQETQYF
TGTGCCAGCAGTGAGCCCGGCTTCCAAGAGACCCAGTACTTC
>NA|TRBJ2-1|TRBD2|TRBV15
CATTTNAGLVNNEQFF
TGTGCCACCACCACCAACGCGGGACTAGTGAACAATGAGCAGTTCTTC
>NA|TRBJ2-2|TRBD2|TRBV20-1
CSASGSGKGELFF
TGCAGTGCTAGTGGGAGCGGGAAAGGGGAGCTGTTTTTT
>few|TRBJ2-5|NA|TRBV20-1
CSASVGRETQYF
TGCAGTGCCTCGGTTGGTCGAGAGACCCAGTACTTC
>NA|TRBJ2-7|TRBD2|TRBV29-1
CSVAQGLAGAGEQYF
TGCAGCGTTGCCCAGGGACTAGCGGGAGCGGGCGAGCAGTACTTC
>few|TRBJ2-3|TRBD2|TRBV5-6
CASSSGWPSGRRTQYF
TGTGCCAGCAGCTCGGGTTGGCCTAGCGGGAGAAGGACGCAGTATTTT
>few|TRBJ2-3|NA|TRBV4-3
CASSHAMGRLNTDTQYF
TGCGCCAGCAGCCACGCCATGGGCAGATTAAATACAGATACGCAGTATTTT
>NA|TRBJ1-2|NA|TRBV29-1
CSVGPGGAGYGYTF
TGCAGCGTGGGTCCCGGGGGCGCGGGCTATGGCTACACCTTC
>many|TRBJ1-1|NA|TRBV20-1
CSAKGPGLSEYTEAFF
TGCAGTGCTAAGGGACCGGGCCTTTCAGAATACACTGAAGCTTTCTTT
>NA|TRBJ2-5|TRBD2|TRBV15
CATSRAGHTSGKETQYF
TGTGCCACCAGCAGAGCAGGCCATACTAGCGGGAAAGAGACCCAGTACTTC
>many|TRBJ2-3|NA|TRBV29-1
CSVEDRGRGADTQYF
TGCAGCGTTGAAGATCGTGGCAGGGGGGCAGATACGCAGTATTTT
>few|TRBJ1-1|NA|TRBV25-1
CASSGRRNTEAFF
TGTGCCAGCAGCGGCAGGCGCAACACTGAAGCTTTCTTT
>NA|TRBJ1-6|NA|TRBV6-5
CASSYRRSPNSPLHF
TGTGCCAGCAGTTACCGCAGGAGCCCCAATTCACCCCTCCACTTT